Ten or more counts support the clone carrying this T cell receptor (beta chain). The data belong to a study of identical twins. Healthy Caucasians made up all donors. The CDR3 has 14 residues. CDR1 and CDR2 from the germline V gene are SGHVS and FQNEAQ. Trimming stripped 7 bases from V and 1 base from J, with 13 bases between. Template switching supplied a universal primer site; unique molecular identifiers were carried on the cDNA. In TCRdb, the 5' RACE reads were re-called with MiXCR into one record per CDR3 protein. The sample lists approximately 94,000 distinct CDR3 sequences; 4.5% to 6.5% were seen once.

This receptor was obtained from a woman aged 45 to 65 in good health. V and J are TRBV7-8 and TRBJ1-1; D gene unclear. The source material was memory T cells sorted from blood. Here the CDR3 DNA reads TGTGCCAGCACCCACCGTAGAGAGAACACTGAAGCTTTCTTT. Protein: CASTHRRENTEAFF.